This T cell receptor beta chain comes out of a study of shared clonotypes between healthy human individuals. Study-level results: What naive subsets generally showed was a larger estimated richness than memory subsets showed.

As regards this clone: What it binds is unknown. Other DNA sequences in this specimen translate into the identical CDR3.

This CDR3 region has 15 residues. The germline V gene has CDR1 SGDLS and CDR2 YYNGEE. J lost 5 bases, V lost 2 bases, and 4 bases had no gene match. An assay was performed, and its level was deep. Clones were read by immunoSEQ multiplex PCR, and TCRdb kept only the in-frame ones, dropping some. The sample lists some 2 million clones; 90% to 95% were seen once. This chain links TRBV9 with TRBJ2-1; 10 bases align to TRBD2. The source of this sequence is a man aged 18 to 29 in good health. Input material: naive CD4+ T cells sorted from blood. Subset indicated: CD45RA+ positively selected. As DNA, the CDR3 is TGTGCCAGCAGCGTTGGACTAGCGGATAACAATGAGCAGTTCTTC. This gives the protein CASSVGLADNNEQFF.